This TCR beta chain was identified in a study of siplizumab effects on memory and regulatory T cells. Points from the study as a whole: The majority of clones, roughly 80-96% of proliferating CD4+ or CD8+ clones, lacked an assignable naive or memory phenotype.

Generated by immunoSEQ multiplex PCR, the TCRdb table keeps only in-frame clones and is missing some. This sample has about 100,000 clones, with 80% to 95% found just once. In regard to this clone: The antigen remains undetermined.

The germline V gene has CDR1 SEHNR and CDR2 FQNEAQ (reference sequence). Trimming shortened V by 4 bases and J by 1 base, and 10 bases separated the two germline ends. The CDR3 sequence is 14 residues long. The sequence came from a human donor in good health. Some clones in this sample may be carry-over from other donors' samples. The chain combines TRBV7-9 with TRBJ2-5; possibly TRBD1 for D (5 bases). The specimen was CD4+ T cells sorted from blood. The CDR3 region has the DNA TGTGCCAGCAGCTCGACAGAGAGCCAAGAGACCCAGTACTTC. This codes for CASSSTESQETQYF.